The rows below give T cell receptor beta chains drawn from one sample of a study of OX40 agonist ivuxolimab in advanced cancers. This table comes from immunoSEQ multiplex PCR, and its TCRdb copy is limited to in-frame clones, with some not included. The data contain 39,000 or so clones, roughly nine tenths of them seen just once; the ten biggest clones take up around 0.6%. Specimen: CD4+ or CD8+ T cells sorted from blood, collected in a trial of the OX40 agonist ivuxolimab. The receptors shown here come from an adult with an advanced solid tumor such as melanoma, head and neck, liver or kidney cancer. Both conserved end residues are part of each CDR3. D genes are given only for firm matches. Size is stated for part of the rows, as once, few or many counts, or as a class when the clone is expanded.

.	.	TRBV7-3	TRBJ2-1	12	CASSLSGAEQFF	TGTGCCAGCAGCTTAAGCGGGGCTGAGCAGTTCTTC
.	TRBD2	TRBV5-1	TRBJ2-1	16	CASSWTLAGGHNEQFF	TGCGCCAGCAGCTGGACTCTAGCGGGGGGGCACAATGAGCAGTTCTTC
.	.	TRBV5-1	TRBJ2-5	15	CASSLWGQKQETQYF	TGCGCCAGCAGCTTGTGGGGTCAGAAACAAGAGACCCAGTACTTC
.	TRBD2	TRBV9	TRBJ2-7	15	CASSRGTSGAYEQYF	TGTGCCAGCAGCAGAGGGACTAGCGGGGCCTACGAGCAGTACTTC
.	TRBD1	TRBV19	TRBJ1-1	15	CASRPGQGWGTEAFF	TGTGCCAGTAGACCGGGACAGGGGTGGGGCACTGAAGCTTTCTTT
.	TRBD2	TRBV18	TRBJ2-3	14	CASATSGVTDTQYF	TGTGCCAGCGCGACTAGCGGGGTAACAGATACGCAGTATTTT
.	.	TRBV6-1	TRBJ1-6	13	CASIGVVNSPLHF	TGTGCCAGCATAGGGGTGGTGAATTCACCCCTCCACTTT
few	TRBD1	TRBV6-5	TRBJ2-1	15	CASSYWGQGDNEQFF	TGTGCCAGCAGTTACTGGGGACAGGGTGACAATGAGCAGTTCTTC
.	.	TRBV4-2	TRBJ2-7	15	CASSQDMAASYEQYF	TGTGCCAGCAGCCAAGACATGGCGGCTTCCTACGAGCAGTACTTC
.	.	TRBV7-6	TRBJ2-7	13	CASSSGETYEQYF	TGTGCCAGCAGCTCGGGGGAGACCTACGAGCAGTACTTC
.	.	TRBV7-9	TRBJ2-7	14	CASSLEPGEGEQYF	TGTGCCAGCAGCTTAGAACCGGGAGAAGGCGAGCAGTACTTC
.	.	TRBV4-2	TRBJ1-3	14	CASSPRSSGNTIYF	TGTGCCAGCAGCCCCAGATCCTCTGGAAACACCATATATTTT
.	.	TRBV4-1	TRBJ2-5	18	CASSHPRGGWAGQETQYF	TGCGCCAGCAGCCACCCAAGGGGCGGGTGGGCGGGCCAAGAGACCCAGTACTTC
.	TRBD1	TRBV27	TRBJ2-7	15	CASSQPGQGFHEQYF	TGTGCCAGCAGTCAACCGGGACAGGGTTTTCACGAGCAGTACTTC
.	TRBD2	TRBV5-1	TRBJ2-1	15	CASSLRSGGAHEQFF	TGCGCCAGCAGCTTGCGTAGCGGGGGGGCTCATGAGCAGTTCTTC